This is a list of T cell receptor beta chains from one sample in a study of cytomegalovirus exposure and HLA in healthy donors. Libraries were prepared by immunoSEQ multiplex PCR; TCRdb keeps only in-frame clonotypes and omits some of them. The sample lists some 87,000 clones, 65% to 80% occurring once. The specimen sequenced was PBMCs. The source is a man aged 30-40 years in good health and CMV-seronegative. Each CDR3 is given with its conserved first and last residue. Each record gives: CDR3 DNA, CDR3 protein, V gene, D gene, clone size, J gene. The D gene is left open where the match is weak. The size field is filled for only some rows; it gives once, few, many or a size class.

cdr3_nt: TGTGCCAGCAGCCGAGCGGGGGGTAGCTCCTACGAGCAGTACTTC
cdr3_aa: CASSRAGGSSYEQYF
v_call: TRBV9
d_call: TRBD2
clone_size: once
j_call: TRBJ2-7

cdr3_nt: TGTGCCTGGAGTGTTAGGGGGCGGGATGGCTACACCTTC
cdr3_aa: CAWSVRGRDGYTF
v_call: TRBV30
d_call: TRBD1
clone_size: NA
j_call: TRBJ1-2

cdr3_nt: TGCGCCAGCAGCTTGGGGCAGACTAATCAGCCCCAGCATTTT
cdr3_aa: CASSLGQTNQPQHF
v_call: TRBV5-1
d_call: NA
clone_size: NA
j_call: TRBJ1-5

cdr3_nt: TGTGCCAGCAGTCCCAACAGGGGGCCAGCTGAAGCTTTCTTT
cdr3_aa: CASSPNRGPAEAFF
v_call: TRBV6-6
d_call: TRBD1
clone_size: few
j_call: TRBJ1-1

cdr3_nt: TGTGCCAGCAGTGACCCCTGGGGACAGGGGGGTTACGAGCAGTACTTC
cdr3_aa: CASSDPWGQGGYEQYF
v_call: TRBV6-1
d_call: TRBD1
clone_size: NA
j_call: TRBJ2-7

cdr3_nt: TGCGCCAGCAGCCCGGGAGGGAAAGCTTTCTTT
cdr3_aa: CASSPGGKAFF
v_call: TRBV4-1
d_call: NA
clone_size: NA
j_call: TRBJ1-1

cdr3_nt: TGTGCCAGCAGCTTAGATACAGGGGGAGAGACCCAGTACTTC
cdr3_aa: CASSLDTGGETQYF
v_call: TRBV7-9
d_call: TRBD1
clone_size: NA
j_call: TRBJ2-5

cdr3_nt: TGTGCCTGGAGTGCGACAGAAAGCAATCAGCCCCAGCATTTT
cdr3_aa: CAWSATESNQPQHF
v_call: TRBV30
d_call: NA
clone_size: NA
j_call: TRBJ1-5

cdr3_nt: TGTGCCAGCAGCTTAGAGGGGCAGGGGTCCTACGAGCAGTACTTC
cdr3_aa: CASSLEGQGSYEQYF
v_call: TRBV7-9
d_call: NA
clone_size: once
j_call: TRBJ2-7

cdr3_nt: TGTGCCAGCAGCCCTCAGGATCTATACCACCTTTCAAACTACGAGCAGTACTTC
cdr3_aa: CASSPQDLYHLSNYEQYF
v_call: TRBV5-5
d_call: NA
clone_size: NA
j_call: TRBJ2-7

cdr3_nt: TGTGCCAGCAGCCAAGTTGGCGTAGCGGCCAACACAGATACGCAGTATTTT
cdr3_aa: CASSQVGVAANTDTQYF
v_call: TRBV4-2
d_call: NA
clone_size: NA
j_call: TRBJ2-3

cdr3_nt: TGTGCCAGCAGTTTATCTAGGCAGGGAGGAGAGACCCAGTACTTC
cdr3_aa: CASSLSRQGGETQYF
v_call: TRBV27
d_call: NA
clone_size: NA
j_call: TRBJ2-5

cdr3_nt: TGTGCCAGCAGCTCACGTGGTGAGTCCCAGCATTTT
cdr3_aa: CASSSRGESQHF
v_call: TRBV7-2
d_call: NA
clone_size: NA
j_call: TRBJ1-5

cdr3_nt: TGTGCCAGCAGCGTAGCTAGCGGGGAAAGCGAGACCCAGTACTTC
cdr3_aa: CASSVASGESETQYF
v_call: TRBV9
d_call: TRBD2
clone_size: NA
j_call: TRBJ2-5

cdr3_nt: TGTGCCAGCAGCTTGGAAGGGGGCGCCCACTATGGCTACACCTTC
cdr3_aa: CASSLEGGAHYGYTF
v_call: TRBV5-4
d_call: TRBD1
clone_size: NA
j_call: TRBJ1-2

cdr3_nt: TGTGCCAGCAGCCGACGGGGGGGAACAGGTTTGACTAATGAAAAACTGTTTTTT
cdr3_aa: CASSRRGGTGLTNEKLFF
v_call: TRBV7-2
d_call: NA
clone_size: NA
j_call: TRBJ1-4

cdr3_nt: TGCGCCAGCAGCTTGCAGGGGTCGGGCACAGATACGCAGTATTTT
cdr3_aa: CASSLQGSGTDTQYF
v_call: TRBV5-1
d_call: NA
clone_size: NA
j_call: TRBJ2-3

cdr3_nt: TGTGCCAGCAGCCTCGGACAGCCTAGTACCTACGAGCAGTACTTC
cdr3_aa: CASSLGQPSTYEQYF
v_call: TRBV7-8
d_call: NA
clone_size: NA
j_call: TRBJ2-7

cdr3_nt: TGTGCCAGCAGCCTCGGACTCGACTCTGGAAACACCATATATTTT
cdr3_aa: CASSLGLDSGNTIYF
v_call: TRBV5-4
d_call: NA
clone_size: NA
j_call: TRBJ1-3